These 31 T cell receptor beta chains were all obtained from the same sample, sequenced in a study of T cell repertoires in cytomegalovirus infection. Via MiXCR, TCRdb re-called the reads, giving one row per CDR3 protein. The data contain 300,000 to 400,000 distinct CDR3 sequences, more than 8% of them singletons. Sample: PBMCs. The receptors originated from a human donor in good health (CMV status not recorded). Some clones in this sample may be carry-over from other donors' samples.

The J gene is TRBJ2-1, the V gene TRBV9, with a weak D call TRBD2 (6 bases). Trimming took off 1 base at V and 4 bases at J, with 12 bases between the two ends. Germline CDR1 is SGDLS and CDR2 is YYNGEE. This CDR3 contains 15 residues. The CDR3 coding sequence is TGTGCCAGCAGCGTATCGGGGGACCCTTACAATGAGCAGTTCTTC. Its translation: CASSVSGDPYNEQFF.

This clonotype appeared many times. The chain uses TRBV12-3 or TRBV12-4 and TRBJ2-1; D possibly matches TRBD1 or TRBD2 (7 bases each). Trimming removed 7 bases at V and 5 bases at J, with 21 bases between. The CDR3 runs to 16 residues. The CDR3 sequence is CASTTARGGSDNEQFF. CDR3 DNA: TGTGCCAGCACCACGGCCAGGGGGGGAAGTGACAATGAGCAGTTCTTC.

V and J are TRBV7-2 and TRBJ1-4, with D unresolved. V lost 5 bases to trimming and J lost 7 bases, with 8 bases between them. The CDR3 loop spans 12 amino acids. From germline, CDR1 is SGHTA and CDR2 FQGNSA. The CDR3 sequence is CASSPMGEKLFF. The CDR3 DNA reads TGTGCCAGCAGCCCCATGGGTGAAAAACTGTTTTTT.

The chain joins TRBV19 to TRBJ2-7; D uncertain. V dropped 4 bases and J dropped 3 bases, with 19 bases sitting between them. The germline V gene has CDR1 LNHDA and CDR2 SQIVND (reference sequence). The CDR3 has 16 residues. CDR3 bases: TGTGCCAGTAGTAAAACTTCGGGTCACTGGGGCTACGAGCAGTACTTC. Residues: CASSKTSGHWGYEQYF.

The V and J genes are TRBV6-2 or TRBV6-3 and TRBJ1-5; D is unresolved. CDR3 length: 13 amino acids. Trimming cost V 5 bases and J 3 bases, with 8 bases left between them. Germline assignment: CDR1 MNHEY and CDR2 SVGEGT. The chain's CDR3 is CASSREHNQPQHF. CDR3 DNA: TGTGCCAGCAGTAGGGAACACAATCAGCCCCAGCATTTT.

This clonotype was recorded many times. This chain connects TRBV7-2 to TRBJ2-3; unclear D gene. The CDR3 spans 12 residues. Trimming left V 3 bases short and J 5 bases short, with 6 bases between. The germline V gene encodes CDR1 SGHTA and CDR2 FQGNSA. CDR3 bases: TGTGCCAGCAGCTTTAACATAGATACGCAGTATTTT. This encodes CASSFNIDTQYF.

V is TRBV7-9 and J is TRBJ2-7; D not resolved. Trimming took 6 bases from V and 7 from J, leaving 10 bases between them. The CDR3 is made up of 11 amino acids. Germline V CDR1 and CDR2: SEHNR, FQNEAQ (reference sequence). CDR3 in DNA: TGTGCCAGCAGGCGGCTAAGGGAGCAGTACTTC. Translation: CASRRLREQYF.

This clonotype was seen only a few times. The chain is built from TRBV9 and TRBJ2-1; tentatively, D is TRBD2 (6 bases). The ends were cut back, 5 bases at V and 6 bases at J, with 21 bases in the middle. CDR3 length: 16 residues. The germline V gene encodes CDR1 SGDLS and CDR2 YYNGEE. The CDR3, as DNA: TGTGCCAGCAGTCGTAGCGGAGGAGCCCAAGGCAATGAGCAGTTCTTC. It is translated as CASSRSGGAQGNEQFF.

The chain uses TRBV30 and TRBJ1-1; 9 nucleotides match TRBD1. The CDR3 is 13 residues long. Germline lookup yields CDR1 GTSNPN and CDR2 SVGIG (reference sequence). Unmatched junction bases numbered 6, after V lost 5 bases and J lost 5 bases. The CDR3: CAWGGDRDTEAFF. CDR3 bases: TGTGCCTGGGGCGGGGACAGGGATACTGAAGCTTTCTTT.

This clonotype was observed at least ten times. The V call is TRBV7-2, the J call TRBJ2-3; D gene unclear. The germline CDR1 and CDR2 sequences are SGHTA and FQGNSA. The CDR3 is made up of 15 amino acids. Deletions cut 1 base from V and 5 bases from J, with 13 bases between. CDR3 in amino acids: CASSLVDRSQDTQYF. Here the CDR3 DNA reads TGTGCCAGCAGCTTAGTCGATCGATCCCAAGATACGCAGTATTTT.

This clonotype appeared a few times. CDR3 DNA: TGTGCCAGCAGTTGGACAGGGGGCACTGAAGCTTTCTTT. This encodes CASSWTGGTEAFF. J is TRBJ1-1 and V is TRBV6-2 or TRBV6-3, with 10 positions matching TRBD1. Germline lookup yields CDR1 MNHEY and CDR2 SVGEGT. The trim removed 4 bases at V and 4 bases at J, leaving 0 bases unmatched. CDR3 length equals 13 residues.

This clonotype was found many times. This chain connects TRBV4-2 to TRBJ2-2; possible D gene TRBD2, 5 bases. There are 16 residues in the CDR3. The V and J ends lost 1 base and 5 bases respectively, with 14 bases between them. Germline CDR1 LGHNA, CDR2 YNFKEQ. The CDR3 DNA sequence: TGTGCCAGCAGCCAAGTATCCGGGATTCTTACCGGGGAGCTGTTTTTT. Its translation is CASSQVSGILTGELFF.

CDR3 sequence: CASSIQAGANVLTF. The DNA for the CDR3 is TGTGCCAGTAGTATCCAGGCGGGGGCCAACGTCCTGACTTTC. The chain uses TRBV19 and TRBJ2-6; D gene uncertain. Germline V gene data show CDR1 as LNHDA and CDR2 as SQIVND (reference sequence). This CDR3 is 14 amino acids long. Trimming cost V 3 bases and J 4 bases, with 7 bases left between them.

Many counts were recorded for this clonotype. V and J are TRBV6-5 and TRBJ1-1, with 7 positions matching TRBD1. In germline, CDR1 is MNHEY, CDR2 SVGAGI. There are 16 residues in the CDR3. The V and J ends lost 2 bases and 0 bases, in that order; junction bases with no gene match: 6. CDR3 region: CASSYDRTGMNTEAFF. In nucleotides, the CDR3 is TGTGCCAGCAGTTACGACCGGACAGGAATGAACACTGAAGCTTTCTTT.

There are a few counts of this clonotype. The chain uses TRBV28 and TRBJ2-7; D is possibly TRBD1 or TRBD2 (5 bases each). The CDR3 is 15 amino acids. Trimming stripped 3 bases from V and 3 bases from J, with 15 bases between. Germline CDR1 MDHEN, CDR2 SYDVKM. CDR3 residues: CASSLDKAGGYEQYF. CDR3 DNA: TGTGCCAGCAGTTTGGATAAGGCTGGGGGCTACGAGCAGTACTTC. The full variable domain, with the rest looked up from reference TRBV28 and TRBJ2-7, is DVKVTQSSRYLVKRTGEKVFLECVQDMDHENMFWYRQDPGLGLRLIYFSYDVKMKEKGDIPEGYSVSREKKERFSLILESASTNQTSMYLCASSLDKAGGYEQYFGPGTRLTVT.

This clonotype has more than one count but fewer than ten. V usage is TRBV4-1 and J usage is TRBJ2-1; D tentatively reads TRBD1 or TRBD2 (6 bases each). Germline V gives CDR1 MGHRA, CDR2 YSYEKL. The germline V and J ends were trimmed by 6 bases and 1 base, with 16 bases remaining between them. The CDR3 spans 16 residues. CDR3 sequence reads: CASRELGGPSYNEQFF. DNA for the CDR3: TGCGCCAGCAGAGAGTTGGGGGGCCCATCCTACAATGAGCAGTTCTTC.

In its sample, this clonotype was seen many times. The V gene is TRBV6-1, the J gene TRBJ1-4; the D gene is possibly TRBD1 (5 bases). Per germline, CDR1 MNHNS and CDR2 SASEGT. The CDR3 contains 13 residues. V was clipped by 7 bases and J by 8 bases, with 14 bases between them. CDR3 DNA: TGTGCCAGCATCCGAATCGGGGGGGAAAAACTGTTTTTT. This translates into CASIRIGGEKLFF.

This clonotype was counted ten times or more. This sequence joins TRBV6-1 and TRBJ2-7; D may match TRBD1 or TRBD2 (5 bases each). In germline, CDR1 is MNHNS, CDR2 SASEGT. V lost 6 bases and J lost 7, with 16 bases in between. The CDR3 contains 13 residues. The CDR3 spells CASSSGLLGEQYF. The CDR3 nucleotides read TGTGCCAGCAGCTCGGGGCTACTGGGGGAGCAGTACTTC.

On this clonotype: This may be a read error: a much more frequent sequence differs by one nucleotide. The chain carries TRBV7-8 and TRBJ2-1; 11 bases are a match to TRBD1. CDR1 is SGHVS and CDR2 is FQNEAQ in the germline V gene. The CDR3 length is 13 residues. V shed 4 bases and J 12 bases; nucleotides not matched to a gene: 5. CDR3 DNA sequence: TGTGCCAGCAGCTCCGGGACAGGGGGTGTGCAGTTCTTC. Translating gives CASSSGTGGVQFF.

The chain has TRBV4-2 and TRBJ1-1, with D possibly TRBD1 on 5 matching bases. V was cut by 0 bases and J by 1 base, with 18 bases left in between. Germline values: CDR1 LGHNA, CDR2 YNFKEQ. This CDR3 spans 18 amino acids. The DNA for the CDR3 is TGTGCCAGCAGCCAAGATGCCGGGCGGAGGGGATCGAACACTGAAGCTTTCTTT. Translating gives CASSQDAGRRGSNTEAFF.

The CDR3 spells CASRPEKGVPGGKLFF. For the CDR3, the DNA is TGTGCCAGCAGGCCCGAGAAGGGGGTCCCAGGAGGAAAACTGTTTTTT. V and J are TRBV7-6 and TRBJ1-4; weak D call: TRBD1 (6 bases). The germline gives CDR1 SGHVS, CDR2 FNYEAQ. V lost 6 bases to trimming and J lost 10 bases, with 24 bases between them. CDR3 size: 16 residues.

This clonotype has only a few counts. The chain carries TRBV20-1 and TRBJ2-5; 7 positions match TRBD1. This CDR3 comprises 14 residues. Per germline, CDR1 DFQATT and CDR2 SNEGSKA (reference sequence). Trimming at V came to 1 base and at J to 3 bases, leaving 5 bases not matched to a gene. CDR3 loop: CSARVFDREETQYF. The CDR3 DNA follows: TGCAGTGCTAGAGTTTTCGACAGGGAAGAGACCCAGTACTTC.

The chain carries TRBV12-3 or TRBV12-4 and TRBJ1-5, with D uncertain. Trimming removed 3 bases at V and 6 bases at J, with 12 bases between. The CDR3 loop spans 14 amino acids. The CDR3 here is CASSFDTYSQPQHF. As DNA, the CDR3 is TGTGCCAGCAGTTTCGACACCTATAGTCAGCCCCAGCATTTT.

This clonotype was seen a few times. The chain has TRBV27 and TRBJ2-4; D is perhaps TRBD2 (7 bases). V was trimmed by 5 bases and J by 0 bases, leaving 17 bases between them. The CDR3 covers 17 residues. From germline, CDR1 is MNHEY and CDR2 SMNVEV (reference sequence). The CDR3 coding sequence is TGTGCCAGCAGTCTCGCCGCGGGGGCCCTAGCCAAAAACATTCAGTACTTC. This codes for CASSLAAGALAKNIQYF.

V gene TRBV5-4 combines with J gene TRBJ2-5, with D perhaps given as TRBD1 or TRBD2 (5 bases each). The V end lost 2 bases, the J end lost 5 bases, and 13 bases lay between the germline ends. The CDR3 sequence is 14 residues long. Looked up from germline, CDR1 is SGHNT and CDR2 is YYREEE (reference sequence). The CDR3 nucleotides read TGTGCCAGCAGCTTTGAGGGACCCGGGGAGACCCAGTACTTC. Translation: CASSFEGPGETQYF.

This clonotype appeared a few times. This sequence joins TRBV7-9 and TRBJ2-7; a weak D match, TRBD1 (5 bases). This CDR3 region has 15 residues. Germline V lookup: CDR1 SEHNR, CDR2 FQNEAQ (reference sequence). V was cut by 2 bases and J by 3 bases, with 14 bases left in between. CDR3 sequence (DNA): TGTGCCAGCAGCTTACTAGACGACGGACACTACGAGCAGTACTTC. Translated: CASSLLDDGHYEQYF.

This clonotype was seen a handful of times. The rearrangement joins TRBV12-3 or TRBV12-4 to TRBJ1-2; 7 bases are shared with TRBD1. There are 14 residues in the CDR3. The junction had 11 bases not matched to a gene; V was cut back by 5 bases and J by 8 bases. CDR3 sequence: CASSERQGSGGYTF. The CDR3 DNA is TGTGCCAGCAGTGAAAGACAGGGAAGTGGCGGCTACACCTTC.

In this sample, this clonotype turned up many times. V usage is TRBV7-9 and J usage is TRBJ1-5; 12 nucleotides match TRBD1. This CDR3 is 19 amino acids long. The J segment lost 4 bases and the V segment lost 5 bases, leaving 15 bases of the junction unmatched. Germline lookup yields CDR1 SEHNR and CDR2 FQNEAQ (reference sequence). CDR3 nucleotide sequence: TGTGCCAGCAGCCTGGGGGACAGGGGGCTTGGTATGAGGAATCAGCCCCAGCATTTT. Translating it yields CASSLGDRGLGMRNQPQHF.

Remarks on this clonotype: The junction departs from germline at one end; a sequencing error may be responsible. The chain recombines TRBV6-5 with TRBJ2-7; tentative D call: TRBD2 (6 bases). This CDR3 has 16 residues. CDR1 is MNHEY, CDR2 SVGAGI, per germline. CDR3 amino acids: CASTDPRGISSHEQYF. CDR3 bases: TGTGCCAGCACCGACCCCCGCGGGATCTCCTCCCACGAGCAGTACTTC.

This clonotype came up many times. The chain employs TRBV18 and TRBJ2-3; TRBD2 matches at 7 bases. The germline gives CDR1 KGHSH, CDR2 LQKENI. This CDR3 contains 16 residues. The V gene end was trimmed by 5 bases and the J gene end by 5 bases; junction bases not matched to a gene: 13. The DNA for the CDR3 is TGTGCCAGCTCAACGGAGATGGGAGGGCCCGGAGATACGCAGTATTTT. Protein product: CASSTEMGGPGDTQYF.

This clonotype was seen many times. This CDR3 is CASSLTGSQFGYGYTF. CDR3 nucleotide sequence: TGTGCCAGCAGCTTAACCGGGTCCCAATTTGGCTATGGCTACACCTTC. This chain links TRBV7-2 with TRBJ1-2; D is unclear. The CDR3 spans 16 residues. Trimming pared 2 bases from V and 4 bases from J, leaving 17 bases between. CDR1 is SGHTA and CDR2 is FQGNSA in the germline V gene.